The rows below give T cell receptor beta chains drawn from one sample of a study of blood T cell repertoires in COVID-19. The protocol was immunoSEQ multiplex PCR, while the TCRdb copy is restricted to in-frame clones and leaves out a portion. Among 130,000 to 150,000 clones listed, about four fifths were seen once. Sequencing was carried out using peripheral blood. The receptors were sampled from a man between 65 and 79 years old who had recovered from COVID-19. CDR3s include the opening cysteine and the closing phenylalanine or tryptophan. Each record gives: CDR3 protein, CDR3 DNA, D gene, V gene, J gene, clone size. A D gene is named only where the DNA matches it firmly. Expanded clones get a size class; other rows say once, few or many, or leave the size out.

CDR3 protein: CASSSRGTSGSYNEQFF; CDR3 DNA: TGTGCCAGCAGTTCTCGAGGGACTAGCGGGAGTTACAATGAGCAGTTCTTC; D gene: TRBD2; V gene: TRBV9; J gene: TRBJ2-1; clone size: -
CDR3 protein: CASSLLTGEQFF; CDR3 DNA: TGTGCCAGCAGCCTACTCACGGGGGAGCAGTTCTTC; D gene: -; V gene: TRBV14; J gene: TRBJ2-1; clone size: -
CDR3 protein: CASSQEGTGARDTQYF; CDR3 DNA: TGCGCCAGCAGCCAAGAAGGGACAGGGGCCCGAGATACGCAGTATTTT; D gene: TRBD1; V gene: TRBV4-3; J gene: TRBJ2-3; clone size: -
CDR3 protein: CASSSTTGPRETQYF; CDR3 DNA: TGTGCCAGCAGCTCAACTACCGGTCCTCGGGAGACCCAGTACTTC; D gene: -; V gene: TRBV11-2; J gene: TRBJ2-5; clone size: -
CDR3 protein: CASSLASRANLDTQYF; CDR3 DNA: TGCGCCAGCAGCTTGGCGTCCAGGGCTAATCTGGATACGCAGTATTTT; D gene: -; V gene: TRBV5-1; J gene: TRBJ2-3; clone size: -
CDR3 protein: CASSFGGSKYNEQFF; CDR3 DNA: TGTGCCAGCAGCTTCGGCGGGAGCAAATACAATGAGCAGTTCTTC; D gene: TRBD2; V gene: TRBV7-2; J gene: TRBJ2-1; clone size: -
CDR3 protein: CASHEKTGQGSWINQPQHF; CDR3 DNA: TGTGCCAGCCACGAAAAAACGGGACAGGGTAGTTGGATAAATCAGCCCCAGCATTTT; D gene: -; V gene: TRBV21-1; J gene: TRBJ1-5; clone size: -
CDR3 protein: CASSAMKASGSVQETQYF; CDR3 DNA: TGTGCCAGCAGTGCTATGAAAGCTAGCGGGAGTGTGCAAGAGACCCAGTACTTC; D gene: TRBD2; V gene: TRBV25-1; J gene: TRBJ2-5; clone size: -
CDR3 protein: CASSPSSGTYNEQFF; CDR3 DNA: TGTGCCAGCAGCCCATCTAGCGGGACGTACAATGAGCAGTTCTTC; D gene: TRBD2; V gene: TRBV9; J gene: TRBJ2-1; clone size: few
CDR3 protein: CASSEGLAGLNEQFF; CDR3 DNA: TGTGCCAGCAGTGAAGGACTAGCGGGCCTCAATGAGCAGTTCTTC; D gene: TRBD2; V gene: TRBV2; J gene: TRBJ2-1; clone size: -
CDR3 protein: CASSLRTGSFYGYTF; CDR3 DNA: TGTGCCAGCAGTTTACGGACAGGATCCTTCTATGGCTACACCTTC; D gene: TRBD1; V gene: TRBV27; J gene: TRBJ1-2; clone size: -
CDR3 protein: CASSVAGGGSEKLFF; CDR3 DNA: TGTGCCAGCAGCGTAGCAGGTGGGGGCAGTGAAAAACTGTTTTTT; D gene: -; V gene: TRBV9; J gene: TRBJ1-4; clone size: -
CDR3 protein: CASSLRAGGSETQYF; CDR3 DNA: TGTGCCAGCAGCTTACGAGCGGGAGGATCGGAGACCCAGTACTTC; D gene: TRBD2; V gene: TRBV11-2; J gene: TRBJ2-5; clone size: -
CDR3 protein: CASSRQSSGYTF; CDR3 DNA: TGTGCCAGCAGTCGACAGTCCTCAGGCTACACCTTC; D gene: -; V gene: TRBV7-9; J gene: TRBJ1-2; clone size: -
CDR3 protein: CASTLSALAGELFF; CDR3 DNA: TGTGCCAGCACCCTGTCCGCCCTAGCCGGGGAGCTGTTTTTT; D gene: -; V gene: TRBV5-5; J gene: TRBJ2-2; clone size: -
CDR3 protein: CASSLNSGRAYNEQFF; CDR3 DNA: TGCGCCAGCAGCCTTAATAGCGGGAGGGCCTATAATGAGCAGTTCTTC; D gene: TRBD2; V gene: TRBV4-3; J gene: TRBJ2-1; clone size: -
CDR3 protein: CASSIQQGAYEQYF; CDR3 DNA: TGTGCCAGTAGTATTCAACAGGGGGCCTACGAGCAGTACTTC; D gene: TRBD1; V gene: TRBV19; J gene: TRBJ2-7; clone size: -
CDR3 protein: CASSVLRTGELFF; CDR3 DNA: TGTGCCAGCAGCGTTCTCCGGACAGGGGAGCTGTTTTTT; D gene: -; V gene: TRBV9; J gene: TRBJ2-2; clone size: -
CDR3 protein: CAISDMVESTDTQYF; CDR3 DNA: TGTGCCATCAGTGATATGGTCGAGAGCACAGATACGCAGTATTTT; D gene: -; V gene: TRBV10-3; J gene: TRBJ2-3; clone size: -
CDR3 protein: CASSLSGFAYNEQFF; CDR3 DNA: TGTGCCAGCAGCCTTAGCGGGTTCGCCTACAATGAGCAGTTCTTC; D gene: TRBD2; V gene: TRBV7-2; J gene: TRBJ2-1; clone size: -
CDR3 protein: CASSGGGLAGGTQYF; CDR3 DNA: TGTGCCAGCAGCGGCGGGGGACTAGCGGGAGGTACGCAGTATTTT; D gene: TRBD2; V gene: TRBV9; J gene: TRBJ2-3; clone size: -
CDR3 protein: CASSRTSGSLYEQYF; CDR3 DNA: TGTGCCAGCAGCCGGACTAGCGGGAGTCTCTACGAGCAGTACTTC; D gene: TRBD2; V gene: TRBV9; J gene: TRBJ2-7; clone size: -
CDR3 protein: CASSQRTGGTNEKLFF; CDR3 DNA: TGTGCCAGCAGCCAACGTACGGGGGGGACTAATGAAAAACTGTTTTTT; D gene: -; V gene: TRBV3-1/TRBV3-2; J gene: TRBJ1-4; clone size: -
CDR3 protein: CASSIVDRANIQYF; CDR3 DNA: TGTGCCAGTAGTATAGTGGACAGGGCCAACATTCAGTACTTC; D gene: TRBD1; V gene: TRBV19; J gene: TRBJ2-4; clone size: -
CDR3 protein: CAWSVRDTQYF; CDR3 DNA: TGTGCCTGGAGTGTCAGGGATACGCAGTATTTT; D gene: -; V gene: TRBV30; J gene: TRBJ2-3; clone size: few
CDR3 protein: CASSLQVPGRETQYF; CDR3 DNA: TGTGCCAGCAGCTTACAAGTCCCGGGGAGGGAGACCCAGTACTTC; D gene: -; V gene: TRBV7-9; J gene: TRBJ2-5; clone size: -
CDR3 protein: CASCLLVDNELFF; CDR3 DNA: TGTGCCAGCTGCCTATTAGTGGACAATGAGCTGTTCTTC; D gene: -; V gene: TRBV2; J gene: TRBJ2-1; clone size: -
CDR3 protein: CASRRGTGLYEQYF; CDR3 DNA: TGTGCCAGCAGAAGGGGGACAGGGCTCTACGAGCAGTACTTC; D gene: TRBD1; V gene: TRBV2; J gene: TRBJ2-7; clone size: -
CDR3 protein: CASSIYSGNSDTQYF; CDR3 DNA: TGTGCCAGTAGTATTTATTCCGGGAATTCAGATACGCAGTATTTT; D gene: -; V gene: TRBV19; J gene: TRBJ2-3; clone size: -
CDR3 protein: CASSPIPGLAGEDTDTDTQYF; CDR3 DNA: TGTGCCAGCTCACCGATCCCGGGACTAGCGGGAGAGGATACAGACACAGATACGCAGTATTTT; D gene: TRBD2; V gene: TRBV18; J gene: TRBJ2-3; clone size: -
CDR3 protein: CSARTGSNQPQHF; CDR3 DNA: TGCAGCGCCAGGACAGGGTCCAATCAGCCCCAGCATTTT; D gene: TRBD1; V gene: TRBV29-1; J gene: TRBJ1-5; clone size: -
CDR3 protein: CASSRDRGTETQYF; CDR3 DNA: TGCGCCAGCAGCCGGGACAGGGGTACGGAGACCCAGTACTTC; D gene: TRBD1; V gene: TRBV4-1; J gene: TRBJ2-5; clone size: -
CDR3 protein: CASSGTSNDEQYF; CDR3 DNA: TGCGCCAGCTCCGGGACTAGCAACGACGAGCAGTACTTC; D gene: TRBD2; V gene: TRBV5-1; J gene: TRBJ2-7; clone size: -
CDR3 protein: CASSTETGQNTEAFF; CDR3 DNA: TGTGCCAGCAGCACGGAGACAGGACAGAACACTGAAGCTTTCTTT; D gene: -; V gene: TRBV7-9; J gene: TRBJ1-1; clone size: -
CDR3 protein: CASSISQGVYQPQHF; CDR3 DNA: TGTGCCAGTAGTATCAGCCAGGGGGTTTATCAGCCCCAGCATTTT; D gene: TRBD1; V gene: TRBV19; J gene: TRBJ1-5; clone size: -
CDR3 protein: CASSPIAGGPNTGELFF; CDR3 DNA: TGTGCCAGCAGCCCAATAGCGGGAGGGCCCAACACCGGGGAGCTGTTTTTT; D gene: TRBD2; V gene: TRBV7-9; J gene: TRBJ2-2; clone size: -
CDR3 protein: CASSRRLADPYNEQFF; CDR3 DNA: TGTGCCAGCAGCCGAAGACTAGCGGACCCCTACAATGAGCAGTTCTTC; D gene: TRBD2; V gene: TRBV6-2/TRBV6-3; J gene: TRBJ2-1; clone size: -
CDR3 protein: CASGPLDEQFF; CDR3 DNA: TGTGCTAGTGGCCCCCTCGATGAGCAGTTCTTC; D gene: -; V gene: TRBV12-5; J gene: TRBJ2-1; clone size: -
CDR3 protein: CASAWTGGTDTQYF; CDR3 DNA: TGTGCTAGTGCCTGGACAGGGGGCACAGATACGCAGTATTTT; D gene: TRBD1; V gene: TRBV12-5; J gene: TRBJ2-3; clone size: -
CDR3 protein: CASSARGTYTEAFF; CDR3 DNA: TGTGCCAGTAGTGCCCGCGGGACCTACACTGAAGCTTTCTTT; D gene: -; V gene: TRBV19; J gene: TRBJ1-1; clone size: -
CDR3 protein: CASSILDEGYNQPQHF; CDR3 DNA: TGTGCCAGTAGTATTTTAGATGAGGGTTACAATCAGCCCCAGCATTTT; D gene: -; V gene: TRBV19; J gene: TRBJ1-5; clone size: many
CDR3 protein: CASSSPGLKSYEQYF; CDR3 DNA: TGTGCCAGCAGCTCTCCGGGACTTAAATCCTACGAGCAGTACTTC; D gene: -; V gene: TRBV11-2; J gene: TRBJ2-7; clone size: -
CDR3 protein: CSVEAGGHGYTF; CDR3 DNA: TGCAGCGTTGAAGCGGGGGGCCATGGCTACACCTTC; D gene: -; V gene: TRBV29-1; J gene: TRBJ1-2; clone size: -
CDR3 protein: CASRRDSQETQYF; CDR3 DNA: TGTGCCAGTAGGCGGGACAGTCAAGAGACCCAGTACTTC; D gene: -; V gene: TRBV19; J gene: TRBJ2-5; clone size: -
CDR3 protein: CASSELNRVSEQYF; CDR3 DNA: TGTGCCAGCAGTGAACTAAACAGGGTCTCCGAGCAGTACTTC; D gene: -; V gene: TRBV6-1; J gene: TRBJ2-7; clone size: few
CDR3 protein: CASSPGGETEQYF; CDR3 DNA: TGTGCCAGCAGCCCCGGAGGGGAAACCGAGCAGTACTTC; D gene: -; V gene: TRBV9; J gene: TRBJ2-7; clone size: -